This TCR beta chain is drawn from a study of blood T cell repertoires in COVID-19. Germline V gene lookup returns CDR1 SGHRS and CDR2 YFSETQ. The V segment lost 4 bases and the J segment 6 bases; nucleotides outside the gene matches: 8. The CDR3 is made up of 15 amino acids. Sequenced by immunoSEQ multiplex PCR; TCRdb stores in-frame clones only, minus some. Here the sample spans about 120,000 clones, 80% to 90% being singletons. This TCR was recovered from a human donor in a cohort sampled during active COVID-19. The J gene is TRBJ2-2, the V gene TRBV5-1; 8 nucleotides align to TRBD1. Source material: peripheral blood. The CDR3 region has the DNA TGCGCCAGCAGCCCGGGACAGGTGGTCCCCGGGGAGCTGTTTTTT. It yields the protein CASSPGQVVPGELFF.